The next 3 T cell receptor beta chains were all read from a single sample in a study of OX40 agonist ivuxolimab in advanced cancers. The data were produced by immunoSEQ multiplex PCR, yet TCRdb's version contains in-frame clones alone and is incomplete. The sample includes tens of thousands of clones, around nine tenths seen only once; the top ten take approximately 0.3%. Specimen: CD4+ or CD8+ T cells sorted from blood, collected in a trial of the OX40 agonist ivuxolimab. The receptors were gathered from an adult with an advanced solid tumor such as melanoma, head and neck, liver or kidney cancer.

The gene calls are TRBV21-1 and TRBJ1-5; TRBD1 is the table's D call and was not checked against the DNA. TRBV21-1 is recorded as a pseudogene. The CDR3 runs to 14 residues. In DNA, the CDR3 is TGTGCCAGCAGCAACCGGGACAAAAATCAGCCCCAGCATTTT. Amino acids: CASSNRDKNQPQHF.

This rearrangement joins TRBV5-8 to TRBJ2-4, with a tentative D call TRBD2 (6 bases). This CDR3 has 13 residues. CDR1 and CDR2 from the germline V gene are SGHTS and YDEGEE. Trimming left V 0 bases short and J 6 bases short, with 7 bases between. The CDR3 region has the DNA TGTGCCAGCAGCTTGGAGGGAGGAAACATTCAGTACTTC. Translated: CASSLEGGNIQYF. Variable domain in full (rest from reference TRBV5-8 and TRBJ2-4): EAGVTQSPTHLIKTRGQQATLRCSPISGHTSVYWYQQALGLGLQFLLWYDEGEERNRGNFPPRFSGRQFPNYSSELNVNALELEDSALYLCASSLEGGNIQYFGAGTRLSVL.

The rearrangement joins TRBV19 to TRBJ2-5; 11 nucleotides agree with TRBD1. The CDR3 is 15 residues long. Unmatched junction bases numbered 7, after V lost 5 bases and J lost 5 bases. Per germline, CDR1 LNHDA and CDR2 SQIVND (reference sequence). CDR3 sequence reads: CASSHGTGGAETQYF. For the CDR3, the DNA is TGTGCCAGTAGTCACGGGACAGGGGGTGCGGAGACCCAGTACTTC.